The 13 T cell receptor beta chains listed next were all sequenced from one sample in a study of blood T cell repertoires in COVID-19. TCRdb's copy holds only in-frame clones and misses some; the assay was immunoSEQ multiplex PCR. The sample lists 250,000 to 300,000 clones, about 90% occurring once. Sequencing was performed on PBMCs or T cells enriched from blood (not recorded which). These receptor sequences come from an older woman who had recovered from COVID-19.

V usage is TRBV12-5 and J usage is TRBJ1-4, with D unresolved. This CDR3 is built from 12 residues. The ends were cut back, 1 base at V and 7 bases at J, with 4 bases in the middle. In germline, CDR1 is LGHNT, CDR2 FRNRAP. The CDR3 is CASGLDSEKLFF. The CDR3 nucleotides read TGTGCTAGTGGTTTGGACAGTGAAAAACTGTTTTTT.

This chain links TRBV6-5 with TRBJ2-3; 10 bases are a match to TRBD2. Germline V gene data show CDR1 as MNHEY and CDR2 as SVGAGI. The V and J ends lost 5 bases and 1 base, in that order; junction bases with no gene match: 3. The length of the CDR3 is 15 residues. The CDR3 sequence is CASSLLAGGTDTQYF. CDR3 nucleotides: TGTGCCAGCAGTCTCCTAGCGGGGGGCACAGATACGCAGTATTTT.

This rearrangement joins TRBV28 to TRBJ2-3, with TRBD1 matching 9 bases. The V segment lost 6 bases and the J segment 3 bases; nucleotides outside the gene matches: 4. In germline, CDR1 is MDHEN, CDR2 SYDVKM. The CDR3 has 14 amino acids. CDR3 sequence (DNA): TGTGCCAGCAGCCAGGGACAGGGAACAGATACGCAGTATTTT. It is translated as CASSQGQGTDTQYF.

V usage is TRBV6-2 or TRBV6-3 and J usage is TRBJ2-5; the match to TRBD2 covers 8 bases. The CDR3 contains 16 residues. Germline CDR1 reads MNHEY; CDR2 reads SVGEGT. J lost 0 bases, V lost 5 bases, and 8 bases had no gene match. This CDR3 is CASSKEREWYQETQYF. In nucleotides, the CDR3 is TGTGCCAGCAGTAAAGAGCGGGAGTGGTACCAAGAGACCCAGTACTTC.

The genes are TRBV15 and TRBJ2-4; 7 bases map to TRBD1. The CDR3 is made up of 18 amino acids. Germline V gives CDR1 LNHNV, CDR2 YYDKDF (reference sequence). J lost 3 bases, V lost 1 base, and 12 bases had no gene match. For the CDR3, the DNA is TGTGCCACCAGCAGAGCAGGACAGGCCTACTGGGGCAAAAACATTCAGTACTTC. Translating it yields CATSRAGQAYWGKNIQYF.

V is TRBV11-3 and J is TRBJ1-5, with 7 bases identical to TRBD1. The ends lost 2 bases at V and 0 bases at J; junction bases unmatched: 13. Germline V gives CDR1 SGHNT, CDR2 YENEEA. This CDR3 comprises 19 residues. CDR3 sequence (DNA): TGTGCCAGCAGCTTAATTTCTTGTTGGGACAGACATAGCAATCAGCCCCAGCATTTT. The encoded protein is CASSLISCWDRHSNQPQHF.

V gene TRBV6-5 combines with J gene TRBJ2-5, with 11 bases that match TRBD1. The CDR3 sequence is 14 residues long. Germline loops: CDR1 MNHEY, CDR2 SVGAGI. Trimming took 6 bases from V and 2 from J; bases not matched to a gene: 2. The chain's CDR3 is CASRDRGHQETQYF. CDR3 bases: TGTGCCAGCAGGGACAGGGGGCATCAAGAGACCCAGTACTTC.

The gene calls are TRBV7-6 and TRBJ2-5, with a weak D call TRBD2 (5 bases). The V end lost 0 bases, the J end lost 4 bases, and 9 bases lay between the germline ends. The CDR3 loop spans 14 amino acids. Germline V CDR1 and CDR2: SGHVS, FNYEAQ. The CDR3 DNA is TGTGCCAGCAGCTTAGCGGCTAGCCGAGAGACCCAGTACTTC. Its translation: CASSLAASRETQYF.

The chain combines TRBV4-1 with TRBJ2-3; 7 bases are a match to TRBD2. V lost 0 bases and J lost 2; bases outside the gene matches: 8. Germline V lookup: CDR1 MGHRA, CDR2 YSYEKL. The CDR3 covers 17 residues. The CDR3 sequence: CASSQETSGAITDTQYF. CDR3 nucleotides: TGCGCCAGCAGCCAAGAGACCAGCGGGGCCATCACAGATACGCAGTATTTT.

The rearrangement joins TRBV12-3 or TRBV12-4 to TRBJ1-1; the D gene is possibly TRBD1 (6 bases). Trimming pared 6 bases from V and 7 bases from J, leaving 15 bases between. This CDR3 region has 13 residues. DNA of the CDR3: TGTGCCAGCAGAACGTACAGGGCACATGAAGCTTTCTTT. Translated, it gives CASRTYRAHEAFF.

The chain is built from TRBV29-1 and TRBJ2-2; TRBD2 is a possible D gene (6 bases). Germline V gene lookup returns CDR1 SQVTM and CDR2 ANQGSEA. V was clipped by 3 bases and J by 5 bases, with 10 bases between them. The CDR3 is 13 residues long. The CDR3 region is CSVDGGRTGELFF. CDR3 in DNA: TGCAGCGTTGACGGGGGTAGAACCGGGGAGCTGTTTTTT.

This clone has a single count. In nucleotides, the CDR3 is TGCGCCAGCAGCCTTAGCGGGATTGACACCGGGGAGCTGTTTTTT. It codes for CASSLSGIDTGELFF. The V gene is TRBV5-1, the J gene TRBJ2-2; TRBD2 matches at 8 bases. This CDR3 spans 15 amino acids. The germline CDR1 and CDR2 sequences are SGHRS and YFSETQ. V trimming: 4 bases; J trimming: 3 bases; junction bases outside the gene matches: 5.

V usage is TRBV5-8 and J usage is TRBJ2-3, with D maybe TRBD2 (5 bases). CDR1 is SGHTS and CDR2 is YDEGEE in the germline V gene. Trimming took off 0 bases at V and 5 bases at J, with 13 bases between the two ends. This CDR3 comprises 15 residues. The DNA of the CDR3 is TGTGCCAGCAGCTTGGTTGGCAGTCGGGGAGATACGCAGTATTTT. Protein sequence: CASSLVGSRGDTQYF.